A selection of T cell receptor beta chains follows, all from one sample in a study of blood T cell repertoires in COVID-19. Produced via immunoSEQ multiplex PCR; TCRdb's table is partial and in-frame only. This sample has approximately 400,000 clones, with more than 70% found just once. Sequenced sample: peripheral blood. The receptors were sampled from a woman aged 50 to 65 with COVID-19, enrolled during active disease. The CDR3 runs from the conserved cysteine through the conserved F or W. The D gene is left open where the match is weak. Expanded clones are given a class, and other clones once, few, many or no size at all.

size,J,V,D,CDR3,DNA
NA,TRBJ2-3,TRBV27,NA,CASSSTSTDTQYF,TGTGCCAGCAGTTCAACTAGCACAGATACGCAGTATTTT
NA,TRBJ1-1,TRBV5-1,NA,CASSLGRGYTEAFF,TGCGCCAGCAGCTTGGGTAGAGGGTACACTGAAGCTTTCTTT
NA,TRBJ2-7,TRBV3-1/TRBV3-2,NA,CASSQAGRFYEQYF,TGTGCCAGCAGCCAAGCTGGCAGGTTCTACGAGCAGTACTTC
few,TRBJ1-5,TRBV27,NA,CASSSGLQPQHF,TGTGCCAGCAGTTCGGGACTGCAGCCCCAGCATTTT
NA,TRBJ2-1,TRBV18,TRBD1,CASSPGPGTGSSYNEQFF,TGTGCCAGCTCACCGGGCCCCGGGACAGGGAGCTCCTACAATGAGCAGTTCTTC
NA,TRBJ2-5,TRBV6-5,NA,CASRPFAGEETQYF,TGTGCCAGCAGACCCTTCGCAGGGGAAGAGACCCAGTACTTC
NA,TRBJ2-1,TRBV6-4,TRBD2,CASSSGLAANEQFF,TGTGCCAGCAGTTCCGGACTAGCGGCCAATGAGCAGTTCTTC
NA,TRBJ2-7,TRBV10-3,NA,CAISAGGDEQYF,TGTGCCATCAGTGCCGGCGGGGACGAGCAGTACTTC
NA,TRBJ1-3,TRBV13,NA,CASLNPQGNTIYF,TGTGCCAGCCTGAATCCTCAGGGAAACACCATATATTTT
NA,TRBJ1-1,TRBV19,NA,CASRQGSVNTEAFF,TGTGCCAGTAGGCAGGGATCGGTGAACACTGAAGCTTTCTTT
NA,TRBJ2-7,TRBV15,TRBD1,CATSASTGGWDEQYF,TGTGCCACCTCCGCCTCGACAGGGGGCTGGGACGAGCAGTACTTC
NA,TRBJ1-2,TRBV10-3,NA,CAISESQGDYGYTF,TGTGCCATCAGTGAGTCGCAGGGTGACTATGGCTACACCTTC
NA,TRBJ2-1,TRBV7-2,TRBD2,CASRLSGGAGREQFF,TGTGCCAGCAGGCTTAGCGGGGGGGCCGGGCGTGAGCAGTTCTTC
NA,TRBJ1-1,TRBV21-1,NA,CASPNRAFF,TGTGCCAGTCCTAACCGGGCTTTCTTT
NA,TRBJ1-3,TRBV6-5,TRBD1,CASNDRASGNTIYF,TGTGCCAGCAACGACAGGGCCTCGGGAAACACCATATATTTT
NA,TRBJ2-1,TRBV7-3,TRBD2,CASKVAGGQNEQFF,TGTGCCAGCAAGGTAGCGGGGGGCCAGAATGAGCAGTTCTTC
NA,TRBJ2-1,TRBV4-1,TRBD2,CASSHLTLAGGGNEQFF,TGCGCCAGCAGCCACCTAACGCTAGCGGGGGGGGGCAATGAGCAGTTCTTC
NA,TRBJ2-7,TRBV29-1,NA,CSGTDGFEQYF,TGCAGCGGGACAGACGGATTCGAGCAGTACTTC
NA,TRBJ1-2,TRBV2,NA,CASSEAGGAGYGYTF,TGTGCCAGCAGTGAGGCGGGGGGCGCCGGCTATGGCTACACCTTC
NA,TRBJ1-2,TRBV6-5,NA,CASRAIGREDGYTF,TGTGCCAGCAGAGCCATTGGTCGTGAGGATGGCTACACCTTC
NA,TRBJ1-3,TRBV28,NA,CASSLSGSGNTIYF,TGTGCCAGCAGTTTATCGGGGTCTGGAAACACCATATATTTT
NA,TRBJ2-2,TRBV6-5,TRBD1,CASSYSNRGRELFF,TGTGCCAGCAGTTACTCGAACAGGGGTCGGGAGCTGTTTTTT
NA,TRBJ1-2,TRBV5-1,TRBD1,CASSRGTGVEGYTF,TGCGCCAGCAGCCGAGGGACAGGGGTGGAGGGCTACACCTTC
few,TRBJ1-1,TRBV5-1,NA,CASSLKTGNTEAFF,TGCGCCAGCAGCTTGAAGACAGGGAACACTGAAGCTTTCTTT
NA,TRBJ2-7,TRBV28,TRBD2,CASSLAGGPGEQYF,TGTGCCAGCAGTTTAGCGGGGGGGCCGGGCGAGCAGTACTTC
NA,TRBJ2-6,TRBV5-4,TRBD2,CASSREGGANVLTF,TGTGCCAGCAGCCGGGAGGGTGGGGCCAACGTCCTGACTTTC
NA,TRBJ1-2,TRBV6-2/TRBV6-3,TRBD1,CASRPTGGKFNYGYTF,TGTGCCAGCAGACCTACAGGGGGCAAATTTAACTATGGCTACACCTTC
NA,TRBJ2-3,TRBV7-9,NA,CASRAGIFSTDTQYF,TGTGCCAGCAGGGCAGGGATATTTAGCACAGATACGCAGTATTTT
NA,TRBJ2-3,TRBV18,TRBD2,CASSPPGLAGKDTQYF,TGTGCCAGCTCACCACCAGGACTAGCGGGGAAAGATACGCAGTATTTT
NA,TRBJ2-3,TRBV2,NA,CASRPRLADTQYF,TGTGCCAGCCGGCCCCGACTCGCAGATACGCAGTATTTT
NA,TRBJ2-5,TRBV6-5,NA,CASVWAPQETQYF,TGTGCCAGCGTTTGGGCACCCCAAGAGACCCAGTACTTC
NA,TRBJ1-1,TRBV12-3/TRBV12-4,TRBD1,CASSLEGATEAFF,TGTGCCAGCAGTTTGGAGGGGGCTACTGAAGCTTTCTTT
NA,TRBJ2-7,TRBV6-1,NA,CASSEVGGVAEQYF,TGTGCCAGCAGTGAAGTGGGGGGAGTCGCCGAGCAGTACTTC
few,TRBJ1-3,TRBV29-1,NA,CSASQGSGNTIYF,TGCAGCGCGTCACAGGGATCTGGAAACACCATATATTTT
NA,TRBJ2-3,TRBV4-2,NA,CASSQDGGITDTQYF,TGTGCCAGCAGCCAGGACGGAGGGATTACAGATACGCAGTATTTT
NA,TRBJ2-1,TRBV24-1,NA,CATSAQFNEQFF,TGTGCCACCAGTGCCCAGTTCAATGAGCAGTTCTTC
NA,TRBJ2-7,TRBV5-1,TRBD2,CASSLSGVVFEQYF,TGCGCCAGCAGCCTTAGCGGGGTGGTGTTCGAGCAGTACTTC
once,TRBJ2-7,TRBV6-5,NA,CATAGASDEQYF,TGTGCCACGGCGGGCGCCAGCGACGAGCAGTACTTC
many,TRBJ2-7,TRBV6-5,TRBD1,CASSYSDRAPEQYF,TGTGCCAGCAGTTACTCGGACAGGGCCCCCGAGCAGTACTTC
NA,TRBJ2-5,TRBV19,NA,CASSKRGETQYF,TGTGCCAGTAGTAAACGCGGAGAGACCCAGTACTTC
few,TRBJ2-3,TRBV6-5,TRBD2,CASSWTSGGTDTQYF,TGTGCCAGCAGTTGGACTAGCGGGGGCACAGATACGCAGTATTTT
NA,TRBJ1-3,TRBV6-2/TRBV6-3,NA,CASSYGGDYSGNTIYF,TGTGCCAGCAGTTACGGGGGGGACTACTCTGGAAACACCATATATTTT
NA,TRBJ1-2,TRBV19,NA,CASSIDGGNYGYTF,TGTGCCAGTAGTATCGACGGCGGTAACTATGGCTACACCTTC
NA,TRBJ2-7,TRBV11-2,TRBD1,CASSLGTANYEQYF,TGTGCCAGCAGCTTGGGGACAGCGAATTACGAGCAGTACTTC
NA,TRBJ1-1,TRBV6-5,NA,CASKPTGRNTEAFF,TGTGCCAGCAAACCGACAGGTCGGAACACTGAAGCTTTCTTT
once,TRBJ2-3,TRBV19,TRBD2,CASNPGGRPDTQYF,TGTGCCAGTAACCCCGGGGGGAGGCCAGATACGCAGTATTTT
NA,TRBJ1-1,TRBV9,NA,CASSVWSGGDLNTEAFF,TGTGCCAGCAGCGTATGGTCAGGAGGGGATTTGAACACTGAAGCTTTCTTT